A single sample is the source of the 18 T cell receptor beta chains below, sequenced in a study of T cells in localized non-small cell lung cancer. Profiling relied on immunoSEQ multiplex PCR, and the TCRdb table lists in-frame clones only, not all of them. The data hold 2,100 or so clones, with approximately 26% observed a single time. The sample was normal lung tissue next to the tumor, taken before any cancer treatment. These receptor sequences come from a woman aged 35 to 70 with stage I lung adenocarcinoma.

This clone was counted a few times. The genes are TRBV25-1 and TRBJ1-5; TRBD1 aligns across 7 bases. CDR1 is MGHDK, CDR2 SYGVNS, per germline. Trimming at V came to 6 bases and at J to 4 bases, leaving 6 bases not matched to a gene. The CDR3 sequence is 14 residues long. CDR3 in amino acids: CASRQTGANQPQHF. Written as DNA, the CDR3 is TGTGCCAGCAGACAAACAGGGGCTAATCAGCCCCAGCATTTT. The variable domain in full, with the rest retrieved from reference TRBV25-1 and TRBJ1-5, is EADIYQTPRYLVIGTGKKITLECSQTMGHDKMYWYQQDPGMELHLIHYSYGVNSTEKGDLSSESTVSRIRTEHFPLTLESARPSHTSQYLCASRQTGANQPQHFGDGTRLSIL.

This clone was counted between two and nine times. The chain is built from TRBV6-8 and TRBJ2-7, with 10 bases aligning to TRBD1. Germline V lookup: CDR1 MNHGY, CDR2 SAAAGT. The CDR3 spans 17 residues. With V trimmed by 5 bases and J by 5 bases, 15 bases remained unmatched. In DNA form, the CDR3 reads TGTGCCAGCAGTGACCGGGACAGGGGCCCTTCACCCCACGAGCAGTACTTC. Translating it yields CASSDRDRGPSPHEQYF.

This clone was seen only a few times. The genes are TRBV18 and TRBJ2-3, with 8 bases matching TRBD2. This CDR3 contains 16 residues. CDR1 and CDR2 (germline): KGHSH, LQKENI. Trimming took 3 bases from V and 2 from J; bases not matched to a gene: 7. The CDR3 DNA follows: TGTGCCAGCTCACCCCTACCGGGGGGGAACACAGATACGCAGTATTTT. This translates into CASSPLPGGNTDTQYF.

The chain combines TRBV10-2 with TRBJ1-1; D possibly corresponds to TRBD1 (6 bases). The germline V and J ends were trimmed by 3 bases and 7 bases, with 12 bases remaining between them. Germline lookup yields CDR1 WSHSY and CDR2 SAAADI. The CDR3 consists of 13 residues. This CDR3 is CASSDLGGLEAFF. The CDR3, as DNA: TGCGCCAGCAGTGACTTGGGGGGGCTTGAAGCTTTCTTT.

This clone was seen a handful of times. This CDR3 reads CASSLGAGGSRDYGYTF. DNA of the CDR3: TGTGCCAGCAGCTTGGGGGCAGGGGGATCCCGGGACTATGGCTACACCTTC. The chain employs TRBV11-3 and TRBJ1-2; 7 bases agree with TRBD1. The germline V gene has CDR1 SGHNT and CDR2 YENEEA. This CDR3 contains 17 residues. The junction had 13 bases not matched to a gene; V was cut back by 3 bases and J by 3 bases.

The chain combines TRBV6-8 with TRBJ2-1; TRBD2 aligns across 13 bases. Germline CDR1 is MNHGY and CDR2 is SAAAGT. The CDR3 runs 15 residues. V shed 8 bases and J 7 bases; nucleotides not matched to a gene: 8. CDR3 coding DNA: TGTGCCAGCGCGACCGGGACTAGCGGGGCTAATGAGCAGTTCTTC. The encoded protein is CASATGTSGANEQFF.

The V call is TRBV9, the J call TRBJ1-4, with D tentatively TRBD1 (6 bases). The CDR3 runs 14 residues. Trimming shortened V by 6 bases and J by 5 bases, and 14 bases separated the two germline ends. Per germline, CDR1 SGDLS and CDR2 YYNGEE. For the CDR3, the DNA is TGTGCCAGCACCACAACAGGGCTAAATGAAAAACTGTTTTTT. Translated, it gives CASTTTGLNEKLFF.

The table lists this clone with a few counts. CDR3 in DNA: TGTGCCAGCAGCGCGGAGAGGTGGGACAGGGAGTACGAGCAGTACTTC. Its translation is CASSAERWDREYEQYF. This chain uses TRBV11-3 with TRBJ2-7; 9 nucleotides match TRBD1. V trimming: 5 bases; J trimming: 4 bases; junction bases outside the gene matches: 12. The CDR3 loop spans 16 amino acids. CDR1 is SGHNT and CDR2 is YENEEA in the germline V gene.

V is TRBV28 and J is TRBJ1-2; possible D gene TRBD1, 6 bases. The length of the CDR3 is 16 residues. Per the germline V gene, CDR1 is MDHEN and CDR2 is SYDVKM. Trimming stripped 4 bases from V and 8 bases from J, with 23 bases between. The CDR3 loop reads CASSSSLGGDLIGYTF. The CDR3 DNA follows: TGTGCCAGCAGTTCTTCTTTGGGGGGCGATTTAATAGGCTACACCTTC.

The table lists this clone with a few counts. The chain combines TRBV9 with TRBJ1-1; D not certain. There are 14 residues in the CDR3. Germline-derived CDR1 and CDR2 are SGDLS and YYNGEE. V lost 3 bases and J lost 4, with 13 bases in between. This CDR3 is CASSGPLPGTEAFF. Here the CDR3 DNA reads TGTGCCAGCAGCGGACCCCTCCCGGGCACTGAAGCTTTCTTT. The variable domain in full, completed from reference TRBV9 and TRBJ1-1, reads DSGVTQTPKHLITATGQRVTLRCSPRSGDLSVYWYQQSLDQGLQFLIQYYNGEERAKGNILERFSAQQFPDLHSELNLSSLELGDSALYFCASSGPLPGTEAFFGQGTRLTVV.

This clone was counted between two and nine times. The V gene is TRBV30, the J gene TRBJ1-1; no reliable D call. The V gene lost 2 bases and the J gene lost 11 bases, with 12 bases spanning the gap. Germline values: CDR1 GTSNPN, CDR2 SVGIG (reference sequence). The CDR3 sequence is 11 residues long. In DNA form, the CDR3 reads TGTGCCTGGAGTTTAGATTCGGAGGCTTTCTTT. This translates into CAWSLDSEAFF.

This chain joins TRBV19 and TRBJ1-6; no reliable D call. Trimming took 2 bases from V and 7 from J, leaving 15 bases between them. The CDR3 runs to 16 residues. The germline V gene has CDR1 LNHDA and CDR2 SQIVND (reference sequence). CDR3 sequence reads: CASSINLPRNNSPLHF. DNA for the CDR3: TGTGCCAGTAGTATAAATCTTCCCCGGAACAATTCACCCCTCCACTTT.

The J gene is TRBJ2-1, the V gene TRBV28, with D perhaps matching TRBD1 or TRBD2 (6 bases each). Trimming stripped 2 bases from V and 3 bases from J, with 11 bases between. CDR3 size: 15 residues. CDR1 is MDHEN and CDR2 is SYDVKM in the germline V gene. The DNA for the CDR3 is TGTGCCAGCAGTTTAATGGGGGGCTACTACAATGAGCAGTTCTTC. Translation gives CASSLMGGYYNEQFF.

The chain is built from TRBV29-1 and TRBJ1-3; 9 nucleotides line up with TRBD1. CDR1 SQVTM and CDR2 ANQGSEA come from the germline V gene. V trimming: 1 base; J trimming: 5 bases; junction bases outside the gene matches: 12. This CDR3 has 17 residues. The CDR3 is CSVEVGSDRGRRNTIYF. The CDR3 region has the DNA TGCAGCGTTGAAGTGGGGTCGGACAGGGGCCGAAGAAACACCATATATTTT. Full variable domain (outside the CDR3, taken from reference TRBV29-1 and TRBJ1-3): SAVISQKPSRDICQRGTSLTIQCQVDSQVTMMFWYRQQPGQSLTLIATANQGSEATYESGFVIDKFPISRPNLTFSTLTVSNMSPEDSSIYLCSVEVGSDRGRRNTIYFGEGSWLTVV.

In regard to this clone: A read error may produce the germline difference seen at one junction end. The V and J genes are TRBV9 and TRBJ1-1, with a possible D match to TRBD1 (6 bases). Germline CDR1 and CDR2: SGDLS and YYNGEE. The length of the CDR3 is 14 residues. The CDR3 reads CASRAITGNAEAFF. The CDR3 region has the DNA TGTGCCAGCAGGGCTATCACAGGGAACGCTGAAGCTTTCTTT.

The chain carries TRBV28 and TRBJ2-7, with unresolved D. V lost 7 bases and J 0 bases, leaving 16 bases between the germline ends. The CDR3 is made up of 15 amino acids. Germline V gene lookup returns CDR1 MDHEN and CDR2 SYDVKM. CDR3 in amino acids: CASNEPGSPSYEQYF. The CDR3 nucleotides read TGTGCCAGCAACGAGCCGGGTTCCCCCTCCTACGAGCAGTACTTC.

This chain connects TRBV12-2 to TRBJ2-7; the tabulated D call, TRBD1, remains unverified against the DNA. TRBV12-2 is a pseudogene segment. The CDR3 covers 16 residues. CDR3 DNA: TGTGCTAGGGGGACGGAGGACAGGGGATTTCGCTACGAGCAGTACTTC. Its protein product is CARGTEDRGFRYEQYF.

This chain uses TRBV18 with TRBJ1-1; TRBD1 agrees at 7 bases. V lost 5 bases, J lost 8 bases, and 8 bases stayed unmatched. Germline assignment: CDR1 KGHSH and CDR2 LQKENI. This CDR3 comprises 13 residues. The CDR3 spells CASSRTGGKEAFF. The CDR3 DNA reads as TGTGCCAGCTCAAGGACAGGAGGAAAAGAAGCTTTCTTT.